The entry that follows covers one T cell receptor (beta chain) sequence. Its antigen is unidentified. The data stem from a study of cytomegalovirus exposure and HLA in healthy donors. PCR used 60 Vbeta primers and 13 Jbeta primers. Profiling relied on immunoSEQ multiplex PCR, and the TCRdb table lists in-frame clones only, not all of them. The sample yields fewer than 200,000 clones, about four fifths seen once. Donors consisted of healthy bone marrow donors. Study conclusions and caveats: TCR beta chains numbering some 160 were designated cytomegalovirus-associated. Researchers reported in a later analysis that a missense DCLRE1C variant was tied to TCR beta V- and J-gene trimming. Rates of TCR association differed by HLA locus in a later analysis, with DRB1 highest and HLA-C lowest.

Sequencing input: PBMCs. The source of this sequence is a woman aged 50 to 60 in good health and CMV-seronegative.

The CDR3 region is CASSDQGENNQPQHF. The CDR3 DNA sequence: TGTGCCAGCAGTGATCAGGGGGAGAACAATCAGCCCCAGCATTTT. The chain combines TRBV6-1 with TRBJ1-5; TRBD1 aligns across 7 bases. Germline V gene lookup returns CDR1 MNHNS and CDR2 SASEGT. Germline trimming cut 3 bases from V and 3 bases from J; bases unmatched to any gene: 5. The CDR3 contains 15 residues.